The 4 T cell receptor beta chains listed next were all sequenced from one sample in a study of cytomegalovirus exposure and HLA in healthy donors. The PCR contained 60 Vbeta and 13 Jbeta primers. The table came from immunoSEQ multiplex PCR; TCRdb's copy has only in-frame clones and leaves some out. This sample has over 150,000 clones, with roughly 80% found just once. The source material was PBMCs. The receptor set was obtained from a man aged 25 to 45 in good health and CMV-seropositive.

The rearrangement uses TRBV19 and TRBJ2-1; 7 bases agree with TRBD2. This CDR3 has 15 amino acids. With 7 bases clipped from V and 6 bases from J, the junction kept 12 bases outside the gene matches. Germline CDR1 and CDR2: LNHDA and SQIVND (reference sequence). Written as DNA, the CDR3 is TGTGCCAGTACGGTTTCGTCTAGCGGATCCAATGAGCAGTTCTTC. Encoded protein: CASTVSSSGSNEQFF.

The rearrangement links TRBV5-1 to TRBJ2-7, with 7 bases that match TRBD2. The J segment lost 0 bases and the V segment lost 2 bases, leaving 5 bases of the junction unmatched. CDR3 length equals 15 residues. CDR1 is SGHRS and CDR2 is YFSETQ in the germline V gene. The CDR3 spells CASSFGGSSSYEQYF. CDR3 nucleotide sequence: TGCGCCAGCAGCTTCGGGGGGTCGAGCTCCTACGAGCAGTACTTC.

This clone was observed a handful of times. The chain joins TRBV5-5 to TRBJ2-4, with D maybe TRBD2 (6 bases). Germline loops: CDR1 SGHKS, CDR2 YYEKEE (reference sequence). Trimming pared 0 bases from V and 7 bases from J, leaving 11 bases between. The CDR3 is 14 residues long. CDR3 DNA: TGTGCCAGCAGCTTGGAAACTAGCAGCAACATTCAGTACTTC. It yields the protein CASSLETSSNIQYF.

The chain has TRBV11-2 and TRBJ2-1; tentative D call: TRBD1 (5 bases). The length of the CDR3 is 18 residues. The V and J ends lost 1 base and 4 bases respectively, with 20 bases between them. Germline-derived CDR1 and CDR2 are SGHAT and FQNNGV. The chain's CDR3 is CASSLGGQGSSLYNEQFF. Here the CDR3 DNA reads TGTGCCAGCAGCTTAGGTGGTCAGGGCTCCAGCCTGTACAATGAGCAGTTCTTC.